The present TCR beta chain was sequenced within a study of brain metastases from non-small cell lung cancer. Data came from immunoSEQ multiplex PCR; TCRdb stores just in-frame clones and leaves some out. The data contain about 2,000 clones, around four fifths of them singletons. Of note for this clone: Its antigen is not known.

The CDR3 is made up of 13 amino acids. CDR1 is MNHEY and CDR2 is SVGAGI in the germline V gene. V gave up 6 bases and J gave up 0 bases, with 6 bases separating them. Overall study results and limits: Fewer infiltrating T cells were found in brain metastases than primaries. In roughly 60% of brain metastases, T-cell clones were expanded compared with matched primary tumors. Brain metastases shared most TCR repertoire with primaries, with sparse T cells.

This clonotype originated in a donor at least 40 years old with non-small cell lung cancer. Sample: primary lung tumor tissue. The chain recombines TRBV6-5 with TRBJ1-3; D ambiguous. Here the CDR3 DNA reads TGTGCCAGCAGCGGGAGCTCTGGAAACACCATATATTTT. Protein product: CASSGSSGNTIYF.